Many counts were recorded for the clone carrying this TCR beta chain. The antigen remains undetermined. The sample originates from a study of identical twins. Findings and caveats of the study: It was cross-sectional statistical analysis, not following the same donors, that the conclusions relied on.

The CDR3 has 14 amino acids. Looked up from germline, CDR1 is SGHTA and CDR2 is FQGNSA. V dropped 2 bases and J dropped 8; count of bases not matched to a gene: 6. TCRdb processed the 5' RACE reads anew with MiXCR; each CDR3 protein has one entry. The sample has 600,000 to 850,000 distinct CDR3 sequences, about 20% seen once. These same records also appear under a second study, on T cells expressing NK-cell markers. This second study notes: The CD3+CD56-NKG2C+ fraction was also led by these clonotypes in a handful of donors.

The sequence came from a woman aged 18-30 years in good health. Material: PBMCs. The chain links TRBV7-2 to TRBJ2-1, with 7 bases lining up with TRBD1. CDR3 region: CASSLYRGPHEQFF. In DNA, the CDR3 is TGTGCCAGCAGCTTATACAGGGGTCCTCATGAGCAGTTCTTC.